This record concerns one T cell receptor (beta chain) sequence. The CDR3 is 13 residues long. Germline V CDR1 and CDR2: SNHLY, FYNNEI. V lost 4 bases to trimming and J lost 1 base, with 4 bases between them. The data are from a study of control samples from healthy donors and cancer patients. The assay was immunoSEQ multiplex PCR, and TCRdb's table has in-frame clones only and misses some. The sample records 70,000 to 90,000 clones, about 93% being singletons. The V and J genes are TRBV2 and TRBJ2-2; D remains ambiguous. Input material: blood. The sequence came from a woman aged 18-29 years in good health. The CDR3: CASSGRNTGELFF. In nucleotides, the CDR3 is TGTGCCAGCAGTGGTAGGAACACCGGGGAGCTGTTTTTT.